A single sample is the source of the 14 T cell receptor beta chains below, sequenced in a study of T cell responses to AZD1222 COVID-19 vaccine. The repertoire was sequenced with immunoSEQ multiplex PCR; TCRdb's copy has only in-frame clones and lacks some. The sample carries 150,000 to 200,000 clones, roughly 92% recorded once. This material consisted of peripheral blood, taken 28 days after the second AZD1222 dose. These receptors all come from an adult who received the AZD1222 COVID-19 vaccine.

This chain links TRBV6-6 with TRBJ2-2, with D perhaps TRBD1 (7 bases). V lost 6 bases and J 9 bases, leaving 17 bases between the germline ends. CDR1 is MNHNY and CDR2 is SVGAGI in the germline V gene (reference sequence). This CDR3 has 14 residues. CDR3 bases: TGTGCCAGCAGCACCGGGACAGCGGGCCGGGAGCTGTTTTTT. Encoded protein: CASSTGTAGRELFF.

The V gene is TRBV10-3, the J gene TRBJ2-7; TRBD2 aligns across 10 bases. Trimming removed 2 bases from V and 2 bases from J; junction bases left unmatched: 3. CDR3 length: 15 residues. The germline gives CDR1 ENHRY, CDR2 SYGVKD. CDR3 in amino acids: CAISERTSGTYEQYF. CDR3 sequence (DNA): TGTGCCATCAGTGAGAGGACTAGCGGAACCTACGAGCAGTACTTC.

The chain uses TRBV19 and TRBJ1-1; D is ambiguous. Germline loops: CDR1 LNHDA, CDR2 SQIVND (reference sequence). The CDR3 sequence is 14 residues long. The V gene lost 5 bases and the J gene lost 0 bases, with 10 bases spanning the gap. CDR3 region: CASSARGMNTEAFF. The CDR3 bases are TGTGCCAGTAGTGCGAGAGGGATGAACACTGAAGCTTTCTTT.

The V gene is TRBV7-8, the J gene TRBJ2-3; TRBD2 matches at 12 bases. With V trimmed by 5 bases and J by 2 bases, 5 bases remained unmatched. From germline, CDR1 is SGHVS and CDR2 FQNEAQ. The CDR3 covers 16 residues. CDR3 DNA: TGTGCCAGCAGCAGAGGACTAGCGGGGTTCACAGATACGCAGTATTTT. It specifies CASSRGLAGFTDTQYF.

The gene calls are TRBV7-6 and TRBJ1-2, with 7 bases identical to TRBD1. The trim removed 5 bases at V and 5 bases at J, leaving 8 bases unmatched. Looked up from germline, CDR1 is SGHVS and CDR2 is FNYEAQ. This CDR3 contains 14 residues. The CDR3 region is CASSLGTALYGYTF. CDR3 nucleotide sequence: TGTGCCAGCAGCCTCGGGACAGCGTTGTATGGCTACACCTTC.

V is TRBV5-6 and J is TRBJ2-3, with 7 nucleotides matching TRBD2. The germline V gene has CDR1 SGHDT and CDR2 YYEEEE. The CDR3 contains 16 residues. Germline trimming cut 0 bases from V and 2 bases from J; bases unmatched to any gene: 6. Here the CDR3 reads CASSLAGLSITDTQYF. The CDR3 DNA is TGTGCCAGCAGCTTGGCGGGACTATCAATCACAGATACGCAGTATTTT.

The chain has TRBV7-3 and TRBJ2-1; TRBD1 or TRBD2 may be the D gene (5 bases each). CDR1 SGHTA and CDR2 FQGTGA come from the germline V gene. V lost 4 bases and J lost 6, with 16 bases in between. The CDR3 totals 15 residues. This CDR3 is CASSSSRDPGNEQFF. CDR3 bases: TGTGCCAGCAGCTCCAGCCGGGACCCCGGCAATGAGCAGTTCTTC.

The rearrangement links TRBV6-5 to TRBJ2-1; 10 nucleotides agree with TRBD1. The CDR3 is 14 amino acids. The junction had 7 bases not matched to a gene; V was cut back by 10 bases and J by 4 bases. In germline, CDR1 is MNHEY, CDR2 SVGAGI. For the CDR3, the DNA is TGTGCCACCTGGGACAGGGGTTTATACAATGAGCAGTTCTTC. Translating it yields CATWDRGLYNEQFF.

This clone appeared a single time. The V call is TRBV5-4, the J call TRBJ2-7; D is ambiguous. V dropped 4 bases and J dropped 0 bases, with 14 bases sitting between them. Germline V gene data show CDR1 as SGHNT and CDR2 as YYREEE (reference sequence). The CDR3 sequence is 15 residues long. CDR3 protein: CASSILPGGSYEQYF. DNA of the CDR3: TGTGCCAGCAGCATACTGCCCGGCGGCTCCTACGAGCAGTACTTC.

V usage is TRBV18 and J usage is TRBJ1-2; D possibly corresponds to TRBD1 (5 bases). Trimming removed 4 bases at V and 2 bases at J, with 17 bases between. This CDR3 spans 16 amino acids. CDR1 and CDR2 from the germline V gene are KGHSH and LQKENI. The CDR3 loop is CASSLGRQTDNYGYTF. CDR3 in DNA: TGTGCCAGCTCACTTGGGAGACAGACAGACAACTATGGCTACACCTTC.

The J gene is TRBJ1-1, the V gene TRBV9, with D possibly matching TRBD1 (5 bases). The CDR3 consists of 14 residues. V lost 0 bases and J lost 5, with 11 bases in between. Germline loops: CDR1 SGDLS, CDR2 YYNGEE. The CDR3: CASSVDHGATEAFF. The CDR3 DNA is TGTGCCAGCAGCGTAGATCATGGGGCAACTGAAGCTTTCTTT.

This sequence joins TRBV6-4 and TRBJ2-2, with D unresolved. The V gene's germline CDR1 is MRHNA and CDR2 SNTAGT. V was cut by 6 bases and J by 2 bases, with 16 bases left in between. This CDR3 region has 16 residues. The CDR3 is CASRLSWAANTGELFF. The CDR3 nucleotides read TGTGCCAGCAGGTTGTCATGGGCAGCAAACACCGGGGAGCTGTTTTTT.

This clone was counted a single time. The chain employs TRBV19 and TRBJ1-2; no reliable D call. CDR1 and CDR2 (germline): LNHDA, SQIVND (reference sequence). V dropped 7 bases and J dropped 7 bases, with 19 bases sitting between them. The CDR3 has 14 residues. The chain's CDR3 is CASNLRSQVGGYTF. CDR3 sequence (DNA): TGTGCCAGTAACCTACGGTCTCAGGTCGGTGGCTACACCTTC.

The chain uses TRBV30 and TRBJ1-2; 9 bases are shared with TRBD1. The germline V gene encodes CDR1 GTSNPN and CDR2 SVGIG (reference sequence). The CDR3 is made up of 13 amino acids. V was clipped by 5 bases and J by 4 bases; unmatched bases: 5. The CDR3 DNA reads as TGTGCCTGGGCCGCGACAGGGGGCTATGGCTACACCTTC. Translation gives CAWAATGGYGYTF.